The entry that follows covers one TCR beta chain sequence. The antigen is undetermined. This entry belongs to a study of CD8 T cells in ankylosing spondylitis. Findings and limits, study-wide: Blood from ankylosing spondylitis patients appeared to carry a characteristic eight-variant TCR beta motif.

TCRdb passed the 5' RACE reads through MiXCR, listing each CDR3 protein once. The table lists 500,000 to 650,000 distinct CDR3 sequences, approximately 5% of them singletons. The sequencing sample was made of blood, either unsorted or a sorted T cell fraction (not recorded which). The sequence came from a male donor with ankylosing spondylitis.

Here the CDR3 reads CASSFIGLAKNIQYF. CDR3 nucleotide sequence: TGTGCCAGCAGCTTCATCGGACTAGCCAAAAACATTCAGTACTTC. The chain uses TRBV5-6 and TRBJ2-4; TRBD2 is a possible D gene (5 bases). The CDR3 is made up of 15 amino acids. Deletions cut 2 bases from V and 0 bases from J, with 9 bases between. In germline, CDR1 is SGHDT, CDR2 YYEEEE.